The clone carrying this T cell receptor (beta chain) was detected many times. Its antigen is unknown. Time point of the sample: pre-sensitization, week 0. The sample's treatment: therapeutic diphenylcyclopropenone sensitization with weekly scalp DPC. Alopecia patients deemed DPC-suitable, aged 18 to 70, excluding pregnancy. This entry is derived from a study of human T cells and chemical hapten exposure. About the research overall: DPC at 2% was the sensitizing agent, placed on 2 cm by 2 cm of upper inner arm skin. Points from the study as a whole: There was alopecia in the donors, so their immune response may differ from that of healthy people.

Library preparation tagged each individual cDNA molecule with a unique molecular identifier. MiXCR was run by TCRdb on the RACE reads, yielding one entry per CDR3 protein. The sample has 38,000 or so distinct CDR3 sequences, 7.5% to 8% seen once; the top ten hold about 1.2%. CDR1 and CDR2 (germline): SGHRS, YFSETQ. V lost 4 bases and J lost 1; bases outside the gene matches: 9. The CDR3 has 16 residues. The sequenced sample was whole blood, obtained in connection with sensitization to the hapten diphenylcyclopropenone (DPC). The gene calls are TRBV5-1 and TRBJ1-1; 8 positions match TRBD1. The clonotype was recovered from a woman between 50 and 59 years old with alopecia areata. Some clones in this sample may be carry-over from other donors' samples. CDR3 sequence (DNA): TGCGCCAGCAGCCCTAATGACAGGGGCTCGAACACTGAAGCTTTCTTT. This sequence encodes CASSPNDRGSNTEAFF.